This T cell receptor beta chain was identified in a study of blood T cell repertoires in COVID-19. This CDR3 region has 17 residues. With 0 bases removed from V and 5 bases from J, the gap between germline ends came to 20 bases. In germline, CDR1 is LGHNA, CDR2 YNFKEQ. Sequencing used immunoSEQ multiplex PCR; TCRdb keeps in-frame clones, though not all of them. The sample carries about 140,000 clones, over 80% recorded once. This TCR was recovered from a human donor in a cohort sampled during active COVID-19. Sequences were obtained from peripheral blood. The chain combines TRBV4-2 with TRBJ2-7; the D gene is possibly TRBD1 (5 bases). CDR3 DNA sequence: TGTGCCAGCAGCCAAGATTTAAGGCACAGGTCTCCTAACGAGCAGTACTTC. It is translated as CASSQDLRHRSPNEQYF.